This T cell receptor (beta chain) is from a study of human T cells and chemical hapten exposure. Overall study: 0.01% DPC was applied to the upper back in patch tests, which were read at 6 days.

Study processing details: Counting gave a median of roughly 97,000 TCRs per sample, with values ranging from about 23,224 to 690,600. In TCRdb, the RACE reads were re-called with MiXCR into one record per CDR3 protein. TCRdb's processing, not the authors', yielded these V and J calls. In the table there are about 84,000 distinct CDR3 sequences, about 9.4% of which are singletons. At least ten counts were recorded for this clonotype. There are 16 residues in the CDR3. Trimming shortened V by 5 bases and J by 3 bases, and 20 bases separated the two germline ends. Germline CDR1 MNHEY, CDR2 SMNVEV (reference sequence). As for time point: patch test 2, 6 weeks after DPC sensitization. This sample's treatment: therapeutic diphenylcyclopropenone sensitization with weekly scalp DPC. In every case, blood was obtained before the patch test was applied. Unfractionated whole blood was the source of the extracted total RNA.

V and J are TRBV27 and TRBJ2-7; D is perhaps TRBD2 (6 bases). The sequencing used whole blood, collected in connection with sensitization to the hapten diphenylcyclopropenone (DPC). This TCR was sampled from a woman between 25 and 40 years old with alopecia areata. Some clones in this sample may be carry-over from other donors' samples. This CDR3 reads CASSPLTTRSSYEQYF. The CDR3 nucleotides are TGTGCCAGCAGTCCCCTGACGACTAGAAGTAGCTACGAGCAGTACTTC.